This T cell receptor (beta chain) emerged from a study of spatial heterogeneity in lung cancer. Time point of the sample: blood at routine non-recurrence follow-up after resection. Tumor, nontumor lung or frozen PBMC supplied whole RNA that was sequenced unsorted. TCRdb reanalysed the 5' RACE reads using MiXCR and keeps one entry per CDR3 protein. The sample has under 150,000 distinct CDR3 sequences; 9.5% to 15% are singletons. This clonotype was picked up many times. This TCR came from a male donor with early-stage non-small cell lung cancer. Source: PBMCs, taken at follow-up.

The CDR3 loop is CSATPTGTKTQYF. The CDR3 region has the DNA TGCAGTGCAACCCCGACAGGCACGAAGACCCAGTACTTC. This chain uses TRBV20-1 with TRBJ2-5; tentatively, D is TRBD1 (6 bases). The V gene lost 6 bases and the J gene lost 6 bases, with 17 bases spanning the gap. This CDR3 has 13 amino acids. CDR1 and CDR2 (germline): DFQATT, SNEGSKA (reference sequence).